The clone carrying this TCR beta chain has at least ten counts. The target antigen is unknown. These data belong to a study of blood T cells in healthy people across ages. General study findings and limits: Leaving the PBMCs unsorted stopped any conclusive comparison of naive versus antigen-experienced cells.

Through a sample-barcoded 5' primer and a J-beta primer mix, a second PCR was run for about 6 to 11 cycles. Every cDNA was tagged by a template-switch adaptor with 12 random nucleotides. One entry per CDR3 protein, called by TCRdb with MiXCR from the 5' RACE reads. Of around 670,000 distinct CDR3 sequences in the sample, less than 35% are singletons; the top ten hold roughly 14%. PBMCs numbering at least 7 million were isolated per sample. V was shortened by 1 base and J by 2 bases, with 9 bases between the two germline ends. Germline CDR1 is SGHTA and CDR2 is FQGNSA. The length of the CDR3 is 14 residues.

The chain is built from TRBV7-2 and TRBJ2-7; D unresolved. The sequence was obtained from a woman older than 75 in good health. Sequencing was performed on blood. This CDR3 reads CASSLDGTAYEQYF. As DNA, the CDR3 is TGTGCCAGCAGCTTAGATGGCACCGCCTACGAGCAGTACTTC. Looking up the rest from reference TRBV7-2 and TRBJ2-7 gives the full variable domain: GAGVSQSPSNKVTEKGKDVELRCDPISGHTALYWYRQSLGQGLEFLIYFQGNSAPDKSGLPSDRFSAERTGGSVSTLTIQRTQQEDSAVYLCASSLDGTAYEQYFGPGTRLTVT.